A selection of T cell receptor beta chains follows, all from one sample in a study of response to subunit inactivated influenza vaccine. From the RT-PCR reads, TCRdb called clonotypes with MiXCR, one entry per CDR3 protein. This sample yields hundreds of thousands of distinct CDR3 sequences, of which 25% are seen a single time; approximately 2% belongs to the top ten. The specimen was CD4+ T cells sorted from PBMCs, collected about 5 days after vaccination. The origin of the receptors is a man aged 45-65 years who received an inactivated influenza vaccine. Each CDR3 is given with its conserved first and last residue.

V gene,J gene,CDR3 length,CDR3 protein
TRBV28,TRBJ1-1,15,CASSQPGKGNTEAFF
TRBV12-3/TRBV12-4,TRBJ2-6,16,CASSPFGGSGANVLTF
TRBV20-1,TRBJ1-1,14,CSARVNVGITEAFF
TRBV29-1,TRBJ2-7,15,CSVTKTSGPHYEQYF
TRBV9,TRBJ1-5,14,CASSVEDRGQPQHF
TRBV7-2,TRBJ1-1,16,CASTYQVGRDRREAFF
TRBV5-1,TRBJ2-2,16,CASSLAPNLNTGELFF
TRBV11-2,TRBJ2-7,18,CASSLGAWTSIWGYEQYF
TRBV6-1,TRBJ1-1,12,CASIYMNTEAFF
TRBV7-9,TRBJ2-7,15,CASSPQVAGGYEQYF
TRBV10-3,TRBJ2-5,14,CAISGSGSGETQYF
TRBV29-1,TRBJ2-2,15,CSVEVWTGTPGELFF
TRBV15,TRBJ2-1,18,CATSRYPPGLAYYNEQFF
TRBV4-1,TRBJ1-4,16,CASSQDSGTVGEKLFF
TRBV7-2,TRBJ2-7,15,CASSLAGQAIYEQYF
TRBV10-3,TRBJ2-5,15,CAISDGGRYQETQYF
TRBV6-4,TRBJ2-1,15,CASTPDRDSYNEQFF
TRBV28,TRBJ1-2,12,CASISEGYGYTF
TRBV9,TRBJ2-7,18,CASSVESPSGGTTYEQYF
TRBV20-1,TRBJ1-2,12,CSVAGTNYGYTF
TRBV12-3/TRBV12-4,TRBJ2-1,15,CASSLRQGTNSEQFF
TRBV2,TRBJ2-3,12,CASSEQGRTQYF
TRBV29-1,TRBJ2-5,13,CSVGDRVQETQYF
TRBV15,TRBJ2-3,14,CATKSGGVPDTQYF
TRBV3-1,TRBJ1-1,14,CASSQSSGRTEAFF
TRBV13,TRBJ2-1,14,CASSTRGGRGEQFF
TRBV2,TRBJ2-4,15,CASSGDGSGKNIQYF
TRBV20-1,TRBJ2-5,13,CSARTAAQETQYF
TRBV7-2,TRBJ2-1,16,CASSLSMVASYNEQFF
TRBV20-1,TRBJ2-4,14,CSAGGTRSKNIQYF
TRBV15,TRBJ1-5,16,CATSRDLQGAYQPQHF
TRBV5-1,TRBJ1-6,14,CASSAGTVDSPLHF
TRBV20-1,TRBJ1-1,10,CSARNDRVLF
TRBV7-9,TRBJ2-3,16,CASSPRTSGGFDTQYF
TRBV6-1,TRBJ2-5,14,CASSQQATGATQYF
TRBV5-1,TRBJ2-7,14,CASSLEIGEYEQYF
TRBV28,TRBJ2-3,17,CASSLPQREPRTDTQYF
TRBV6-1,TRBJ2-1,13,CASGRQGGPKQFF